The 19 T cell receptor beta chains below were found in one sample sequenced in a study of OX40 agonist ivuxolimab in advanced cancers. Clones were read by immunoSEQ multiplex PCR, and TCRdb kept only the in-frame ones, dropping some. The sample has nearly 70,000 clones; roughly 83% are singletons. This specimen consisted of CD4+ or CD8+ T cells sorted from blood, obtained in a trial of the OX40 agonist ivuxolimab. These receptors were obtained from an adult with an advanced solid tumor such as melanoma, head and neck, liver or kidney cancer.

A single count supports this clone. The chain recombines TRBV2 with TRBJ1-3; no clear D. The CDR3 is 15 amino acids. V lost 6 bases, J lost 4 bases, and 16 bases lay in between. CDR1 and CDR2 from the germline V gene are SNHLY and FYNNEI. The CDR3 reads CASRPGSARGNTIYF. The CDR3 nucleotides read TGTGCCAGCAGGCCGGGATCCGCGCGGGGAAACACCATATATTTT.

This chain connects TRBV5-8 to TRBJ2-5; 10 positions match TRBD2. Per the germline V gene, CDR1 is SGHTS and CDR2 is YDEGEE. The CDR3 consists of 15 residues. V dropped 4 bases and J dropped 5; count of bases not matched to a gene: 8. The CDR3 loop is CASSVGLAEGETQYF. CDR3 bases: TGTGCCAGCAGCGTAGGACTAGCGGAGGGGGAGACCCAGTACTTC.

This clone was seen at least ten times. The chain couples TRBV14 to TRBJ2-2; the D is unclear. CDR1 is SGHDN and CDR2 is FVKESK in the germline V gene. V was clipped by 5 bases and J by 0 bases, with 7 bases between them. CDR3 length: 14 amino acids. The CDR3 sequence is CASSTLANTGELFF. The CDR3 DNA sequence: TGTGCCAGCAGCACTCTCGCGAACACCGGGGAGCTGTTTTTT.

V usage is TRBV19 and J usage is TRBJ1-6; 9 bases are a match to TRBD1. The CDR3 contains 15 residues. Trimming cost V 6 bases and J 7 bases; bases outside gene matches: 7. Per the germline V gene, CDR1 is LNHDA and CDR2 is SQIVND (reference sequence). CDR3 sequence reads: CASRLGQGNNSPLHF. The CDR3 DNA reads TGTGCCAGTAGACTGGGACAGGGTAACAATTCACCCCTCCACTTT.

This rearrangement joins TRBV15 to TRBJ2-7; D gene ambiguous. V lost 0 bases, J lost 2 bases, and 5 bases lay in between. The CDR3 runs to 13 residues. CDR1 is LNHNV and CDR2 is YYDKDF in the germline V gene (reference sequence). The CDR3: CATSRDPTYEQYF. The CDR3, as DNA: TGTGCCACCAGCAGAGATCCGACCTACGAGCAGTACTTC.

This clone was detected once. The chain has TRBV7-2 and TRBJ1-5; no firm D call. Germline CDR1 SGHTA, CDR2 FQGNSA. CDR3 length: 14 amino acids. V lost 2 bases and J lost 5, with 10 bases in between. Here the CDR3 DNA reads TGTGCCAGCAGCTTAATGGGCGGTGATCAGCCCCAGCATTTT. Encoded protein: CASSLMGGDQPQHF. Full variable domain (missing parts from reference TRBV7-2 and TRBJ1-5): GAGVSQSPSNKVTEKGKDVELRCDPISGHTALYWYRQSLGQGLEFLIYFQGNSAPDKSGLPSDRFSAERTGGSVSTLTIQRTQQEDSAVYLCASSLMGGDQPQHFGDGTRLSIL.

The chain has TRBV21-1 and TRBJ2-1; TRBD1 is the table's D call, not checked against the DNA. TRBV21-1 is described as a pseudogene. The CDR3 consists of 16 residues. The CDR3 reads CASSNESHTDYNEQFF. As DNA, the CDR3 is TGTGCCAGCAGCAACGAGAGCCACACAGATTACAATGAGCAGTTCTTC.

The rearrangement links TRBV28 to TRBJ1-1, with D possibly TRBD1 on 5 matching bases. Trimming pared 2 bases from V and 11 bases from J, leaving 18 bases between. The V gene's germline CDR1 is MDHEN and CDR2 SYDVKM. The CDR3 length is 14 residues. The CDR3 sequence is CASSLEEDRGGAFF. DNA of the CDR3: TGTGCCAGCAGTTTAGAAGAAGATAGGGGAGGGGCTTTCTTT.

The chain joins TRBV2 to TRBJ2-7; 7 nucleotides line up with TRBD2. In germline, CDR1 is SNHLY, CDR2 FYNNEI. There are 15 residues in the CDR3. J was trimmed by 6 bases and V by 4 bases; bases with no gene match: 12. CDR3 DNA: TGTGCCAGCAGTGCGGCGAACGGGGGGACTTCCGAGCAGTACTTC. This translates into CASSAANGGTSEQYF.

The chain has TRBV28 and TRBJ2-3, with 11 bases that match TRBD1. The junction had 9 bases not matched to a gene; V was cut back by 5 bases and J by 5 bases. The CDR3 is 16 amino acids. Germline lookup yields CDR1 MDHEN and CDR2 SYDVKM. The DNA for the CDR3 is TGTGCCAGCAGTCGATGGACAGGGGGCGCAGTAGATACGCAGTATTTT. Protein sequence: CASSRWTGGAVDTQYF.

This clone appeared a few times. J is TRBJ2-7 and V is TRBV5-1; no clear D gene. The germline V gene has CDR1 SGHRS and CDR2 YFSETQ. There are 14 residues in the CDR3. V was shortened by 7 bases and J by 5 bases, with 19 bases between the two germline ends. CDR3 loop: CASGAIGPTNEQYF. CDR3 nucleotides: TGCGCCAGCGGCGCCATAGGTCCTACTAACGAGCAGTACTTC.

The rearrangement links TRBV19 to TRBJ2-7; D is perhaps TRBD1 or TRBD2 (5 bases each). Trimming removed 0 bases from V and 6 bases from J, with 12 bases in between. CDR1 and CDR2 (germline): LNHDA, SQIVND (reference sequence). CDR3 length: 14 amino acids. The DNA of the CDR3 is TGTGCCAGTAGTATAGATGGGGGTCCCTCCGAGCAGTACTTC. This sequence encodes CASSIDGGPSEQYF.

This clone was seen only a few times. The chain is built from TRBV28 and TRBJ1-2; tentatively, D is TRBD1 (5 bases). From germline, CDR1 is MDHEN and CDR2 SYDVKM. CDR3 size: 13 residues. The V gene lost 3 bases and the J gene lost 6 bases, with 11 bases spanning the gap. CDR3 bases: TGTGCCAGCAGTTTCGGCAGGGAGGATGGCTACACCTTC. Residues: CASSFGREDGYTF.

In its sample, this clone was seen a few times. This chain uses TRBV6-5 with TRBJ1-2; a weak D match, TRBD1 (6 bases). V lost 8 bases, J lost 8 bases, and 18 bases lay in between. There are 13 residues in the CDR3. CDR1 and CDR2 (germline): MNHEY, SVGAGI. CDR3: CASQGTAGAGYTF. In nucleotides, the CDR3 is TGTGCCAGCCAGGGGACGGCGGGGGCAGGCTACACCTTC.

The rearrangement joins TRBV5-1 to TRBJ1-5; D is possibly TRBD1 (5 bases). The CDR3 extends over 18 amino acids. Trimming pared 0 bases from V and 0 bases from J, leaving 16 bases between. Germline V gene sequence: CDR1 SGHRS, CDR2 YFSETQ. The CDR3 here is CASSLAGTVLYSNQPQHF. CDR3 in DNA: TGCGCCAGCAGCTTGGCGGGGACGGTCCTTTATAGCAATCAGCCCCAGCATTTT. Full variable domain (missing parts from reference TRBV5-1 and TRBJ1-5): KAGVTQTPRYLIKTRGQQVTLSCSPISGHRSVSWYQQTPGQGLQFLFEYFSETQRNKGNFPGRFSGRQFSNSRSEMNVSTLELGDSALYLCASSLAGTVLYSNQPQHFGDGTRLSIL.

CDR3 amino acids: CASSPPGTAYGYTF. CDR3 bases: TGTGCCAGCTCACCCCCCGGGACAGCGTATGGCTACACCTTC. This chain connects TRBV18 to TRBJ1-2; 7 positions match TRBD1. The CDR3 contains 14 residues. Germline assignment: CDR1 KGHSH and CDR2 LQKENI. The J segment lost 5 bases and the V segment lost 3 bases, leaving 6 bases of the junction unmatched.

The V call is TRBV7-2, the J call TRBJ1-6; D gene unclear. The CDR3 has 15 amino acids. Germline loops: CDR1 SGHTA, CDR2 FQGNSA. V lost 4 bases and J 0 bases, leaving 7 bases between the germline ends. CDR3 nucleotides: TGTGCCAGCAGCTCTGCTAGCTCCTATAATTCACCCCTCCACTTT. The encoded protein is CASSSASSYNSPLHF.

V gene TRBV9 combines with J gene TRBJ2-4, with TRBD2 identical over 11 bases. The CDR3 is made up of 16 amino acids. Germline CDR1 SGDLS, CDR2 YYNGEE. The V segment lost 2 bases and the J segment 9 bases; nucleotides outside the gene matches: 10. The CDR3 coding sequence is TGTGCCAGCAGCGTTGGCTCTAGCGGGGGGACGAGCATTCAGTACTTC. It yields the protein CASSVGSSGGTSIQYF.

The chain couples TRBV10-3 to TRBJ2-5; 7 bases agree with TRBD1. Germline V gene sequence: CDR1 ENHRY, CDR2 SYGVKD. With 2 bases clipped from V and 5 bases from J, the junction kept 8 bases outside the gene matches. The CDR3 spans 15 residues. The CDR3 DNA reads as TGTGCCATCAGTGAGCAAGACAGGGCTGTCGAGACCCAGTACTTC. Its translation: CAISEQDRAVETQYF.